The 6 T cell receptor beta chains reported below all come from one sample, sequenced in a study of follicular helper T cells after annual influenza vaccination. The time point is: 2015-2016 season, pre-vaccination. Data came from immunoSEQ multiplex PCR; TCRdb stores just in-frame clones and leaves some out. The table has about 14,000 clones, 78% seen once. The sequences come from CXCR5- memory CD4+ T cells sorted from blood, collected on the day of influenza vaccination. All receptors derive from an adult who received the influenza vaccine.

V gene TRBV19 combines with J gene TRBJ2-5; D is perhaps TRBD1 or TRBD2 (5 bases each). Germline CDR1 reads LNHDA; CDR2 reads SQIVND (reference sequence). The CDR3 is 16 residues long. V was clipped by 8 bases and J by 4 bases, with 23 bases between them. The CDR3 DNA is TGTGCCAGTTCTCCTATATTTTGGGCCGGGACAGAGACCCAGTACTTC. Translation gives CASSPIFWAGTETQYF.

The V gene is TRBV15, the J gene TRBJ2-7, with 8 bases aligning to TRBD1. J gave up 3 bases and V 1 base, and 5 bases lay outside the gene matches. The length of the CDR3 is 15 residues. Germline loops: CDR1 LNHNV, CDR2 YYDKDF (reference sequence). The CDR3 loop is CATSRGQGASYEQYF. CDR3 in DNA: TGTGCCACCAGCAGAGGGCAGGGGGCTAGCTACGAGCAGTACTTC.

This chain joins TRBV14 and TRBJ1-1; D gene uncertain. The CDR3 contains 15 residues. The V end was cut by 5 bases, the J end by 4 bases, with 17 bases between. Germline V gives CDR1 SGHDN, CDR2 FVKESK. The CDR3 spells CASSVWALRGTEAFF. The DNA of the CDR3 is TGTGCCAGCAGCGTATGGGCCCTGCGTGGCACTGAAGCTTTCTTT.

The V gene is TRBV7-8, the J gene TRBJ1-5; TRBD1 aligns across 9 bases. V lost 3 bases, J lost 9 bases, and 0 bases stayed unmatched. This CDR3 region has 12 residues. Germline V gene data show CDR1 as SGHVS and CDR2 as FQNEAQ. In DNA, the CDR3 is TGTGCCAGCAGCTTGGACAGGGGGCCCCAGCATTTT. Its translation: CASSLDRGPQHF.

The chain links TRBV30 to TRBJ1-2, with 7 bases fitting TRBD1. Germline V CDR1 and CDR2: GTSNPN, SVGIG (reference sequence). With V trimmed by 4 bases and J by 8 bases, 10 bases remained unmatched. The CDR3 contains 13 residues. The CDR3: CAWKPKDRRGYTF. The CDR3 bases are TGTGCCTGGAAACCGAAGGACAGGCGAGGCTACACCTTC.

The chain uses TRBV7-2 and TRBJ1-1; TRBD1 matches 10 bases. The ends lost 5 bases at V and 8 bases at J; junction bases unmatched: 11. The CDR3 runs 15 residues. Germline V CDR1 and CDR2: SGHTA, FQGNSA. CDR3 in amino acids: CASSLRPTGGSEAFF. CDR3 sequence (DNA): TGTGCCAGCAGCCTCAGACCGACAGGGGGCTCCGAAGCTTTCTTT.